Listed below are T cell receptor beta chains from one sample, sequenced in a study of T cells in Graves' hyperthyroidism and ophthalmopathy. TCRdb recomputed calls from the multiplex PCR reads with MiXCR, one row per CDR3 protein. The sample yields hundreds of thousands of distinct CDR3 sequences, roughly 17% seen once. The sample consisted of blood. The origin of the receptors is a young woman with Graves' hyperthyroidism. CDR3s include the opening cysteine and the closing phenylalanine or tryptophan. D genes are given only for firm matches. Clone size is given for some rows only: seen once, a few or many times, or a class if the clone is expanded.

DNA: TGCAGTGCCCCTAGGGTGAGGGGGAGTTATAATTCACCCCTCCACTTT; CDR3: CSAPRVRGSYNSPLHF; size: many; J: TRBJ1-6; V: TRBV20-1; D: NA
DNA: TGCGCCAGCAGCCCAAACGTGGGGGGCACTGAAGCTTTCTTT; CDR3: CASSPNVGGTEAFF; size: many; J: TRBJ1-1; V: TRBV5-1; D: NA
DNA: TGCGCCAGCAGCTTGGAAGGGGGCTATAGCAATCAGCCCCAGCATTTT; CDR3: CASSLEGGYSNQPQHF; size: many; J: TRBJ1-5; V: TRBV5-1; D: TRBD1
DNA: TGTGCCAGTAGTATAGGGGGGGTTCCGAACACTGAAGCTTTCTTT; CDR3: CASSIGGVPNTEAFF; size: NA; J: TRBJ1-1; V: TRBV19; D: NA
DNA: TGTGCCAGCAGTTTGAACGGGGTGCACAATGAGCAGTTCTTC; CDR3: CASSLNGVHNEQFF; size: NA; J: TRBJ2-1; V: TRBV28; D: NA
DNA: TGTGCCAGCAGCGTAGACCCCGGACTAGCGGGGGGGTACAATGAGCAGTTCTTC; CDR3: CASSVDPGLAGGYNEQFF; size: NA; J: TRBJ2-1; V: TRBV9; D: TRBD2
DNA: TGTGCCAGCAGTGCCGGACTAGCGGGAGGTTGGGAGACCCAGTACTTC; CDR3: CASSAGLAGGWETQYF; size: many; J: TRBJ2-5; V: TRBV6-1; D: TRBD2
DNA: TGTGCCACCAGTGACCCCGGGACAGGGGGACCAGAGACCCAGTACTTC; CDR3: CATSDPGTGGPETQYF; size: many; J: TRBJ2-5; V: TRBV24-1; D: TRBD1
DNA: TGTGCCAGCAGCTCCCGACGGAGCAATGAGCAGTTCTTC; CDR3: CASSSRRSNEQFF; size: many; J: TRBJ2-1; V: TRBV7-2; D: NA
DNA: TGTGCCAGCAGTAAAACAGGGCAAGAGACCCAGTACTTC; CDR3: CASSKTGQETQYF; size: NA; J: TRBJ2-5; V: TRBV6-1; D: NA
DNA: TGTGCCACCTCCAGGGGTAATTCACCCCTCCACTTT; CDR3: CATSRGNSPLHF; size: many; J: TRBJ1-6; V: TRBV6-2/TRBV6-3; D: NA
DNA: TGTGCCAGCAGTGAATCTGTCCTCTCGGCTGCCTCTGGAAACACCATATATTTT; CDR3: CASSESVLSAASGNTIYF; size: few; J: TRBJ1-3; V: TRBV6-1; D: NA
DNA: TGTGCTAGTGGTTTGCGGGTGTTCCGGGACCAAATGAACACTGAAGCTTTCTTT; CDR3: CASGLRVFRDQMNTEAFF; size: many; J: TRBJ1-1; V: TRBV12-5; D: NA
DNA: TGTGCCAGCTCACCACTCGGGAGCCCTGGGGCCAACGTCCTGACTTTC; CDR3: CASSPLGSPGANVLTF; size: few; J: TRBJ2-6; V: TRBV18; D: NA
DNA: TGTGCCAGCGGTGTGGAAGCCGGCCCCCAAGAGACCCAGTACTTC; CDR3: CASGVEAGPQETQYF; size: many; J: TRBJ2-5; V: TRBV27; D: NA
DNA: TGTGCCAGCAGCTTTGAGCTACGAACTGGAAACACCATATATTTT; CDR3: CASSFELRTGNTIYF; size: NA; J: TRBJ1-3; V: TRBV28; D: NA
DNA: TGTGCCAGCAGCCAAGGGGGTAGTCTCGGGACCCAGTACTTC; CDR3: CASSQGGSLGTQYF; size: many; J: TRBJ2-5; V: TRBV3-1; D: NA
DNA: TGTGCCAGCAGTTTTTCATCCGGGTCGCCTTCCTACGAGCAGTACTTC; CDR3: CASSFSSGSPSYEQYF; size: NA; J: TRBJ2-7; V: TRBV27; D: NA
DNA: TGCAGTGCTAGAGGTTGGGACAGGGGGCACACTGAAGCTTTCTTT; CDR3: CSARGWDRGHTEAFF; size: NA; J: TRBJ1-1; V: TRBV20-1; D: TRBD1
DNA: TGTGCCAGCAGCTACCCTGGAGGGGCTAAGAGAAACACCATATATTTT; CDR3: CASSYPGGAKRNTIYF; size: NA; J: TRBJ1-3; V: TRBV5-6; D: NA
DNA: TGCAGTGCTAGAGTCTCACAGGGGGGAGAAAAACTGTTTTTT; CDR3: CSARVSQGGEKLFF; size: NA; J: TRBJ1-4; V: TRBV20-1; D: TRBD1
DNA: TGTGCCAGCAGTTCCAACAGGGGTGTAGAGACCCAGTACTTC; CDR3: CASSSNRGVETQYF; size: few; J: TRBJ2-5; V: TRBV6-1; D: TRBD1
DNA: TGTGCCAGCCGGACACGAGACCCCTACGAGCAGTACTTC; CDR3: CASRTRDPYEQYF; size: NA; J: TRBJ2-7; V: TRBV6-1; D: NA
DNA: TGCAGTGCTAGAGATCTTAAGACGCCTGGAAACACCATATATTTT; CDR3: CSARDLKTPGNTIYF; size: few; J: TRBJ1-3; V: TRBV20-1; D: NA
DNA: TGTGCCAGCAGTTACGCGGGGGTGGTTTCAGATACGCAGTATTTT; CDR3: CASSYAGVVSDTQYF; size: few; J: TRBJ2-3; V: TRBV6-1; D: TRBD2